The source of this T cell receptor (beta chain) is a study of blood T cell repertoires in COVID-19. Across the whole study: T cells, B-cell-depleted T cells, or PBMCs provided the cDNA or gDNA that served as material.

Germline-derived CDR1 and CDR2 are SGHNT and YYREEE (reference sequence). J lost 5 bases, V lost 4 bases, and 9 bases had no gene match. The CDR3 consists of 15 residues. Authors' analysis steps: It was from reference gene primer amplification that nucleated cell counts were estimated. Some clones are missing from TCRdb's copy, which holds only in-frame ones; the method was immunoSEQ multiplex PCR. V, J and clone size are those of that table, while D and trimming were read from the DNA. Of 120,000 or so clones listed, about 81% are singletons. J is TRBJ2-7 and V is TRBV5-4; 10 nucleotides align to TRBD1. Input material: peripheral blood. The receptor was isolated from a woman aged 45-65 years with acute or convalescent COVID-19. The CDR3 spells CASSPGDRGANEQYF. In DNA, the CDR3 is TGTGCCAGCAGCCCCGGGGACAGGGGAGCGAACGAGCAGTACTTC.